This TCR beta chain appears in the sequencing data of a study of shared clonotypes between healthy human individuals. Germline V gene sequence: CDR1 SGHTA, CDR2 FQGNSA. This CDR3 contains 14 residues. Trimming took 4 bases from V and 5 from J, leaving 14 bases between them. The authors ran the assay at deep level. Assay used: immunoSEQ multiplex PCR; TCRdb lists only in-frame clones, some missing. The sample holds roughly 520,000 clones, more than 95% seen once. The sequencing sample was made of naive CD4+ T cells sorted from blood. The subset denotes: CD45RA+ positively selected. The sequence was collected from a woman in her twenties or thirties in good health. The chain uses TRBV7-2 and TRBJ1-1, with D possibly being TRBD1 (5 bases). CDR3 loop: CASSSGQGRTEAFF. The CDR3 coding sequence is TGTGCCAGCAGCTCAGGGCAGGGAAGGACTGAAGCTTTCTTT.